This T cell receptor (beta chain) was documented in a study of breast tumors, draining lymph nodes, adjacent tissues. Study-level findings and limits: That most tumor T cells come from lymph nodes remained unproven. Tumor and nontumor repertoires were significantly more similar in luminal-like than in basal-like breast cancer.

TCRdb independently ran MiXCR on the multiplex PCR reads; one entry per CDR3 protein. Of approximately 20,000 distinct CDR3 sequences in the sample, roughly 50% are singletons; the top ten hold less than 9.5%. This clonotype was seen repeatedly, ten times or more. Its antigen remains unknown. The CDR3 is 16 amino acids. Deletions cut 0 bases from V and 4 bases from J, with 15 bases between. The germline CDR1 and CDR2 sequences are DFQATT and SNEGSKA (reference sequence). Sample: breast tumor tissue. The chain has TRBV20-1 and TRBJ2-2, with D possibly matching TRBD2 (7 bases). The clonotype originates from a female donor with breast cancer. Some clones in this sample may be carry-over from other donors' samples. Here the CDR3 reads CSARDPRGASTGELFF. The CDR3 coding sequence is TGCAGTGCTAGAGACCCTCGGGGGGCTAGCACCGGGGAGCTGTTTTTT.